These 10 T cell receptor beta chains were sequenced from one sample in a study of cytomegalovirus exposure and HLA in healthy donors. In the PCR, 60 Vbeta and 13 Jbeta primers were used. Repertoires were generated with immunoSEQ multiplex PCR, while TCRdb's copy carries only in-frame clones and drops some. The sample carries over 200,000 clones, around 89% recorded once. The sequencing sample was made of PBMCs. These receptors all stem from a woman aged 18-29 years in good health and CMV-seronegative.

This chain links TRBV5-4 with TRBJ2-7; the D is unclear. Germline V gene lookup returns CDR1 SGHNT and CDR2 YYREEE (reference sequence). Between the trimmed V and J ends, which lost 2 bases and 5 bases, there was a span of 14 bases. There are 14 residues in the CDR3. The CDR3 here is CASSLSVVVNEQYF. For the CDR3, the DNA is TGTGCCAGCAGCTTATCGGTTGTAGTAAACGAGCAGTACTTC.

This sequence joins TRBV5-3 and TRBJ2-4, with no clear D. TRBV5-3 is reported as an ORF; its role is uncertain. This CDR3 has 16 residues. The V and J ends lost 4 bases and 0 bases respectively, with 14 bases between them. CDR3 region: CARSVDSSLAKNIQYF. The DNA of the CDR3 is TGTGCCAGAAGCGTTGACTCATCCCTAGCCAAAAACATTCAGTACTTC.

As concerns this clone: The sample has other DNA sequences that encode this CDR3 too. This chain uses TRBV19 with TRBJ1-1; D is undetermined. Trimming took off 1 base at V and 2 bases at J, with 8 bases between the two ends. CDR3 length: 14 residues. Looked up from germline, CDR1 is LNHDA and CDR2 is SQIVND (reference sequence). CDR3 in amino acids: CASSIVAGNTEAFF. CDR3 sequence (DNA): TGTGCCAGTAGTATAGTGGCAGGAAACACTGAAGCTTTCTTT.

The chain recombines TRBV27 with TRBJ2-3, with 10 bases matching TRBD2. Germline V gives CDR1 MNHEY, CDR2 SMNVEV (reference sequence). The CDR3 contains 17 residues. Trimming took 5 bases from V and 6 from J; bases not matched to a gene: 14. The CDR3 reads CASSALRAGGPTDTQYF. The CDR3 DNA reads as TGTGCCAGCAGTGCCCTCCGAGCGGGGGGGCCGACGGATACGCAGTATTTT.

J is TRBJ2-3 and V is TRBV7-3; D is possibly TRBD2 (6 bases). The germline CDR1 and CDR2 sequences are SGHTA and FQGTGA. V lost 2 bases to trimming and J lost 4 bases, with 13 bases between them. The CDR3 sequence is 15 residues long. The DNA of the CDR3 is TGTGCCAGCAGCTTAGCCGGGAGCTCGGCAGATACGCAGTATTTT. It specifies CASSLAGSSADTQYF. The full variable domain, rest sourced from reference TRBV7-3 and TRBJ2-3, is GAGVSQTPSNKVTEKGKYVELRCDPISGHTALYWYRQSLGQGPEFLIYFQGTGAADDSGLPNDRFFAVRPEGSVSTLKIQRTERGDSAVYLCASSLAGSSADTQYFGPGTRLTVL.

The rearrangement uses TRBV13 and TRBJ2-6; D perhaps matches TRBD2 (5 bases). The CDR3 runs 16 residues. Trimming stripped 2 bases from V and 2 bases from J, with 10 bases between. Germline assignment: CDR1 PRHDT and CDR2 FYEKMQ (reference sequence). The CDR3 reads CASSLMGRAGANVLTF. The CDR3 region has the DNA TGTGCCAGCAGCTTAATGGGGAGAGCTGGGGCCAACGTCCTGACTTTC.

The chain recombines TRBV6-5 with TRBJ2-5; D is perhaps TRBD2 (6 bases). The DNA matches TRBJ2-7 better at its end, which makes the J call doubtful. CDR1 and CDR2 (germline): MNHEY, SVGAGI. The CDR3 loop spans 14 amino acids. CDR3 nucleotides: TGTGCCAGCAGTTACAACGGGAGAACGCGCGAGCAGTACTTC. Protein sequence: CASSYNGRTREQYF.

This clone has a handful of counts. The chain couples TRBV29-1 to TRBJ1-1; D ambiguous. V was shortened by 4 bases and J by 3 bases, with 12 bases between the two germline ends. The germline V gene has CDR1 SQVTM and CDR2 ANQGSEA. The CDR3 has 13 amino acids. CDR3 in DNA: TGCAGCGTTGGATTTGACGGAGACACTGAAGCTTTCTTT. Translated, it gives CSVGFDGDTEAFF.

The rearrangement joins TRBV5-4 to TRBJ2-7, with TRBD1 identical over 8 bases. This CDR3 contains 14 residues. Per germline, CDR1 SGHNT and CDR2 YYREEE (reference sequence). Germline trimming cut 4 bases from V and 0 bases from J; bases unmatched to any gene: 3. This CDR3 reads CASSRDRSSYEQYF. The CDR3 DNA is TGTGCCAGCAGCCGGGACAGGAGCTCCTACGAGCAGTACTTC.

This chain links TRBV18 with TRBJ2-3, with 13 nucleotides matching TRBD2. Unmatched junction bases numbered 5, after V lost 5 bases and J lost 6 bases. From germline, CDR1 is KGHSH and CDR2 LQKENI. The CDR3 covers 15 residues. The chain's CDR3 is CASSRLAGGPDTQYF. The CDR3 DNA reads TGTGCCAGCTCAAGACTAGCGGGAGGCCCGGATACGCAGTATTTT.